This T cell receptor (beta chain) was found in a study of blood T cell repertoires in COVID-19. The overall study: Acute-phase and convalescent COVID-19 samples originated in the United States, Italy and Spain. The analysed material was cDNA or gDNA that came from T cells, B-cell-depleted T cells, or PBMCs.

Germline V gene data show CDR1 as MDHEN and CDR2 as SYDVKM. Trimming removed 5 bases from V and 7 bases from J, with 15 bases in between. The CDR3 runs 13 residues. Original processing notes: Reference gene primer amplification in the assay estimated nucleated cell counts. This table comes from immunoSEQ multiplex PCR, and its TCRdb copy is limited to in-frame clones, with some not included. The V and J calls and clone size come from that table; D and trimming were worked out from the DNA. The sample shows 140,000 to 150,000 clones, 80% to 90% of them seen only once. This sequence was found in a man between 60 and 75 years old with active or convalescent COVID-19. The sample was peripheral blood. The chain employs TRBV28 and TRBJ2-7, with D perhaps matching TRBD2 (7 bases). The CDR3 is CASSLGRGREQYF. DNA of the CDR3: TGTGCCAGCAGTCTGGGGAGGGGGAGGGAGCAGTACTTC.